This record covers a single T cell receptor (beta chain). Its recognized antigen is unknown. There are no base qualities to consult, and no much larger clone falls within one base. The immunoSEQ Assay, a bias-controlled multiplex PCR, was used to amplify TCRbeta CDR3 regions from genomic DNA. In the source study's methods: The number of nucleated cells in each sample was estimated from the amplification of reference gene primers within the assay. To quantify the absolute abundance of each unique TCRbeta CDR3 rearrangement, sequence reads were collapsed and filtered. For each sample, productive Simpson clonality was calculated as the square root of Simpson's diversity index across productive rearrangements. TCRdb retrieved this table from immuneACCESS and kept in-frame rearrangements only. Not all clones are present; in checked studies, unresolved V genes account for under half, and no reason is known for the remainder. V and J calls and clone size follow that table, whereas D and trimming were derived from the DNA. In all, the sample holds 200,000 to 250,000 clones, and 85% to 90% of those were seen once. In total, the top ten clones hold about 1.6% of the sample.

Enrolling through a virtual design, the prospective study's participants ranged in age from roughly 18 to 90 years and lived across some 23 United States geographic areas. In the prospective study, participants were assigned to cohorts based on the clinical history participants reported in a screening survey and a study questionnaire. For ImmuneRACE Cohort 3, a participant was defined as recovered based on two consecutive negative NP/OP PCR tests, clearance by a healthcare professional, or resolution of symptoms. Each participant in the prospective study had whole blood, serum and a nasopharyngeal or oropharyngeal swab collected by mobile phlebotomists. Additional blood draws and questionnaires over an approximately two-month period could optionally be provided by prospective study participants. Blood samples from the prospective study were shipped frozen or at room temperature prior to DNA extraction.

The data are from a study of blood T cell repertoires in COVID-19 (dated by TCRdb to 2020 to 2022). In the study overall: Samples from collaborators originated in the United States, Italy and Spain and spanned both the acute and convalescent phases of COVID-19. The sample metadata nearly always contained a de-identified subject ID, COVID-19 status, age in years and sex. Deeply sampled blood TCRbeta repertoires from subjects exposed to, actively infected with, or recovered from COVID-19 were included in the dataset. Where available, HLA class I and class II types were obtained from metadata supplied by the sample provider rather than from assay-based typing. The repertoires were released in a freely available public database meant as a resource for research on the immune response to SARS-CoV-2. The prospective study material was composed of cDNA or gDNA derived from T cells, B-cell-depleted T cells, or PBMCs. The samples were drawn from two sources: the first 160 participants of the ongoing ImmuneRACE study, and fewer than 1,500 subjects contributed by 6 global collaborators. What the study reported, not specific to this receptor: The quantity of clinical and demographic metadata differed by source and by participant and was supplied without curation.

Spanning cysteine to phenylalanine, the CDR3 consists of 14 amino acids. The read is trimmed to its CDR3 DNA, 42 bases read in frame from base 1. At the junction V is shortened by 1 base and J by 9 bases; bases outside the gene matches: 6. The germline V gene provides CDR1 SGHTA and CDR2 FQGNSA. The chain couples TRBV7-2 to TRBJ1-1, with 9 central nucleotides matching TRBD1. Sequenced sample: PBMCs or T cells enriched from blood (not recorded which). The TCR was taken from a man aged 40-55 years who had recovered from COVID-19. This receptor has the CDR3 CASSLGGTGRKAFF. The nucleotide sequence is TGTGCCAGCAGCTTAGGTGGGACAGGGAGAAAAGCTTTCTTT.